One and the same sample provided the 9 T cell receptor beta chains below, sequenced in a study of PD-1 blockade in classical Hodgkin lymphoma. Relapse was seen in all patients after autologous stem cell transplantation, and brentuximab vedotin exposure was variable. TCRdb's table, derived via immunoSEQ multiplex PCR, lists solely in-frame clones and lacks some. Altogether roughly 22,000 clones are present, about two thirds being singletons, with the ten largest covering 4.5% to 7.5%. This sample comprised peripheral blood mononuclear cells (PBMCs), obtained at baseline. The receptors stem from a human donor with classical Hodgkin lymphoma.

The rearrangement uses TRBV11-2 and TRBJ1-1; weak D call: TRBD1 (6 bases). The germline gives CDR1 SGHAT, CDR2 FQNNGV. This CDR3 has 14 residues. Trimming took 1 base from V and 5 from J, leaving 11 bases between them. This CDR3 is CASSLVSGQTEAFF. The CDR3 DNA follows: TGTGCCAGCAGCTTAGTAAGCGGACAGACTGAAGCTTTCTTT. Full variable domain (remainder filled in from reference TRBV11-2 and TRBJ1-1): EAGVAQSPRYKIIEKRQSVAFWCNPISGHATLYWYQQILGQGPKLLIQFQNNGVVDDSQLPKDRFSAERLKGVDSTLKIQPAKLEDSAVYLCASSLVSGQTEAFFGQGTRLTVV.

The chain is built from TRBV27 and TRBJ1-3; unclear D gene. Between the trimmed V and J ends, which lost 3 bases and 4 bases, there was a span of 10 bases. There are 14 residues in the CDR3. Germline loops: CDR1 MNHEY, CDR2 SMNVEV (reference sequence). The CDR3 loop reads CASSLQGIGNTIYF. Written as DNA, the CDR3 is TGTGCCAGCAGTTTGCAAGGGATAGGAAACACCATATATTTT.

This clone was observed a handful of times. This chain links TRBV11-3 with TRBJ2-7, with 7 nucleotides matching TRBD1. J gave up 6 bases and V 1 base, and 6 bases lay outside the gene matches. Germline values: CDR1 SGHNT, CDR2 YENEEA. This CDR3 has 14 residues. The CDR3 nucleotides read TGTGCCAGCAGCTTAGGGGACAGCCTGGGCGAGCAGTACTTC. Protein sequence: CASSLGDSLGEQYF.

This clone was seen a few times. The chain is built from TRBV7-9 and TRBJ2-5; 9 nucleotides align to TRBD1. The CDR3 has 17 residues. After removal of 3 bases from V and 5 bases from J, the junction contained 13 bases not matched to a gene. The germline V gene has CDR1 SEHNR and CDR2 FQNEAQ (reference sequence). The CDR3 sequence is CASSLRTSTGGGETQYF. In nucleotides, the CDR3 is TGTGCCAGCAGCTTGAGAACCAGTACAGGGGGCGGGGAGACCCAGTACTTC.

This chain links TRBV5-6 with TRBJ1-1; D is unclear. Germline-derived CDR1 and CDR2 are SGHDT and YYEEEE. The V end lost 6 bases, the J end lost 0 bases, and 12 bases lay between the germline ends. This CDR3 is built from 14 residues. The DNA of the CDR3 is TGTGCCAGCATTGGGGAAGGGTTGAACACTGAAGCTTTCTTT. Translating gives CASIGEGLNTEAFF.

This chain links TRBV6-5 with TRBJ2-3; D is undetermined. The CDR3 totals 12 residues. V was cut by 6 bases and J by 9 bases, with 13 bases left in between. The germline V gene has CDR1 MNHEY and CDR2 SVGAGI. CDR3 sequence reads: CASRAPGGTQYF. For the CDR3, the DNA is TGTGCCAGCAGGGCCCCCGGTGGGACGCAGTATTTT.

This clone was seen a few times. This chain uses TRBV2 with TRBJ1-4; D not resolved. Deletions cut 7 bases from V and 5 bases from J, with 14 bases between. The germline V gene encodes CDR1 SNHLY and CDR2 FYNNEI. The CDR3 length is 14 residues. CDR3 in amino acids: CASTEDVNNEKLFF. In DNA form, the CDR3 reads TGTGCCAGCACCGAGGACGTAAACAATGAAAAACTGTTTTTT.

The V and J genes are TRBV10-2 and TRBJ2-1, with 11 bases lining up with TRBD2. Germline V lookup: CDR1 WSHSY, CDR2 SAAADI. V dropped 3 bases and J dropped 3; count of bases not matched to a gene: 7. The CDR3 has 17 residues. CDR3 in DNA: TGCGCCAGCAGTGATCCACTAGCGGGGGACTACTACAATGAGCAGTTCTTC. The encoded protein is CASSDPLAGDYYNEQFF.

The rearrangement uses TRBV28 and TRBJ2-7; TRBD1 matches at 7 bases. The CDR3 is 13 amino acids. V lost 6 bases, J lost 4 bases, and 6 bases stayed unmatched. The germline V gene has CDR1 MDHEN and CDR2 SYDVKM. The CDR3 region has the DNA TGTGCCAGCAGCCCGACAGGGAGTTACGAGCAGTACTTC. This gives the protein CASSPTGSYEQYF.